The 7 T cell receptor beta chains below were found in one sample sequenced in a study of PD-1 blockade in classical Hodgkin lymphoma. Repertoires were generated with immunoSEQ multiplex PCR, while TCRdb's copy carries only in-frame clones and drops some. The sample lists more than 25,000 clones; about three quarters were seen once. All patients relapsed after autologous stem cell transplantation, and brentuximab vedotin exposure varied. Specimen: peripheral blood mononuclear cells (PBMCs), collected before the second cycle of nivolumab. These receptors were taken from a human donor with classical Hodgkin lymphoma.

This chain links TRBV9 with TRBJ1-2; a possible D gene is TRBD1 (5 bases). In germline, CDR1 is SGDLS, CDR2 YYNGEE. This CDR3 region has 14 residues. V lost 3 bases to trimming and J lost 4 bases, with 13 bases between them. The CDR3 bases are TGTGCCAGCAGCGACCAGCAGGGCGGCTATGGCTACACCTTC. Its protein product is CASSDQQGGYGYTF.

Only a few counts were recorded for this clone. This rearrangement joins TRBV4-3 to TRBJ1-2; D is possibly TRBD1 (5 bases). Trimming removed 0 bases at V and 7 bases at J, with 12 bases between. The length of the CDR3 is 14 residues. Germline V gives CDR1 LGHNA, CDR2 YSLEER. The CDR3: CASSQDDVGGGYTF. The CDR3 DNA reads TGCGCCAGCAGCCAAGATGATGTGGGGGGTGGCTACACCTTC.

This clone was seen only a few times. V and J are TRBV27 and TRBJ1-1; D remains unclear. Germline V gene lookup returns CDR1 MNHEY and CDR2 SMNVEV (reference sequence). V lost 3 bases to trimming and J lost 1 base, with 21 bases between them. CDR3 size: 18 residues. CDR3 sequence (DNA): TGTGCCAGCAGTTTCCCCGACCGGGCAGACAATTCGAACACTGAAGCTTTCTTT. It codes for CASSFPDRADNSNTEAFF.

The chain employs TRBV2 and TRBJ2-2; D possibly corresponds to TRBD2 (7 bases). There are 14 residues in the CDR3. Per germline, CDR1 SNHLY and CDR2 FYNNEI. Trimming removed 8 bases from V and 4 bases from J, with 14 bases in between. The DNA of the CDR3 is TGTGCCAGCCGAAGGGGGGGTATCACCGGGGAGCTGTTTTTT. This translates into CASRRGGITGELFF.

CDR3 loop: CASSDGRDSGNTIYF. Written as DNA, the CDR3 is TGTGCCAGCAGCGACGGCCGGGACAGCGGAAACACCATATATTTT. The chain recombines TRBV9 with TRBJ1-3, with 7 nucleotides matching TRBD1. The CDR3 is 15 residues long. The V segment lost 3 bases and the J segment 4 bases; nucleotides outside the gene matches: 7. Germline V gene lookup returns CDR1 SGDLS and CDR2 YYNGEE.

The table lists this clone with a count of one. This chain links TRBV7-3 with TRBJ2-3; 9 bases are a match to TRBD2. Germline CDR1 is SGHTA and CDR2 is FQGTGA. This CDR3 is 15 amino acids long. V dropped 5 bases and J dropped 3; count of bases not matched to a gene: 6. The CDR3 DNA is TGTGCCAGCAGCCCATGGGGACTAGCAACAGATACGCAGTATTTT. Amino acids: CASSPWGLATDTQYF.

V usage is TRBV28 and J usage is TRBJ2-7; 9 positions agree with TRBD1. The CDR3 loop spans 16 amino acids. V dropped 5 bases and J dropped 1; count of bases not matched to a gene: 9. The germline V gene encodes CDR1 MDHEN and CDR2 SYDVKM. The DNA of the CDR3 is TGTGCCAGCAGTAGCTGGGGGACAGGGACGTCCTACGAGCAGTACTTC. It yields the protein CASSSWGTGTSYEQYF.